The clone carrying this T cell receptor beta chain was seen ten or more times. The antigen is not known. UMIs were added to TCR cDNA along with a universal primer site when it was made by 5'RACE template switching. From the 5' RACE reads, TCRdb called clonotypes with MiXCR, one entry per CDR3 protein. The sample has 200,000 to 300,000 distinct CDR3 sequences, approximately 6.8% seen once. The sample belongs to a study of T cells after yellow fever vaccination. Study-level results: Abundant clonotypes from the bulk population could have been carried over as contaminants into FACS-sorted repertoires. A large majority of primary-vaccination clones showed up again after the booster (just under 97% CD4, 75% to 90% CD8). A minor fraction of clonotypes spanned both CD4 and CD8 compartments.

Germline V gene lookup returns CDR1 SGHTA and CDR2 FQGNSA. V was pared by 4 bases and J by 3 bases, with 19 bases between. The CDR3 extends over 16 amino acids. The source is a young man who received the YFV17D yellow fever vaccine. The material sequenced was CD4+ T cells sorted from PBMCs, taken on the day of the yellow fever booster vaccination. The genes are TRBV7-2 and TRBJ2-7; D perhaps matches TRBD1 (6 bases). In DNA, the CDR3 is TGTGCCAGCAGCTCCCAATCGGGACAACTCTTCTACGAGCAGTACTTC. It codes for CASSSQSGQLFYEQYF.